The rows below give T cell receptor beta chains drawn from one sample of a study of blood T cell repertoires in COVID-19. Libraries were prepared by immunoSEQ multiplex PCR; TCRdb keeps only in-frame clonotypes and omits some of them. The sample holds fewer than 70,000 clones, more than 60% seen once. The sequenced sample was peripheral blood. The receptors shown here come from a human donor in a cohort sampled during active COVID-19. Both conserved end residues are part of each CDR3. A D gene is named only where the DNA matches it firmly. Clone size is shown for a subset of rows, as once, few, many or a class of expanded clone.

size: -
J: TRBJ2-3
D: TRBD2
V: TRBV28
DNA: TGTGCCAGCAGTTCCCCTTCTAAGCGGGAACGCAGAGATACGCAGTATTTT
CDR3: CASSSPSKRERRDTQYF

size: -
J: TRBJ1-2
D: -
V: TRBV7-9
DNA: TGTGCCAGCAGCTACCGCAGGTTGGGCTACACCTTC
CDR3: CASSYRRLGYTF

size: few
J: TRBJ1-2
D: -
V: TRBV27
DNA: TGTGCCAGCATCGGGTTGGAAGGAGACACCTTC
CDR3: CASIGLEGDTF

size: -
J: TRBJ2-3
D: -
V: TRBV10-1
DNA: TGCGCCAGCAGTGAACTCCTGGATACGCAGTATTTT
CDR3: CASSELLDTQYF

size: -
J: TRBJ1-3
D: -
V: TRBV5-6
DNA: TGTGCCAGCAGTTACGGAAGGACACAATACTCTGGAAACACCATATATTTT
CDR3: CASSYGRTQYSGNTIYF

size: -
J: TRBJ2-2
D: TRBD2
V: TRBV28
DNA: TGTGCCAGCAGTCGTCTAGCGGGAACGGGCGGGGAGCTGTTTTTT
CDR3: CASSRLAGTGGELFF

size: once
J: TRBJ2-1
D: -
V: TRBV2
DNA: TGTGCCAGCAGTGAAGAGCGACAGGTATTCTCCTACAATGAGCAGTTCTTC
CDR3: CASSEERQVFSYNEQFF

size: -
J: TRBJ2-7
D: TRBD1
V: TRBV7-8
DNA: TGTGCCAGCAGGCTACAGGGGGCGGGCGAGCAGTACTTC
CDR3: CASRLQGAGEQYF

size: -
J: TRBJ2-7
D: TRBD1
V: TRBV7-2
DNA: TGTGCCAGCAGCTTAGATTGGACAGGGTCCTACGAGCAGTACTTC
CDR3: CASSLDWTGSYEQYF

size: -
J: TRBJ2-7
D: TRBD1
V: TRBV4-1
DNA: TGCGCCAGCAGCCAGACAGGGAGCTCCTACGAGCAGTACTTC
CDR3: CASSQTGSSYEQYF

size: -
J: TRBJ2-7
D: TRBD1
V: TRBV7-2
DNA: TGTGCCAGCAGCTTAGCGGGAAGCACAGGGGGCCTCTACGAGCAGTACTTC
CDR3: CASSLAGSTGGLYEQYF

size: -
J: TRBJ2-7
D: -
V: TRBV6-2/TRBV6-3
DNA: TGTGCCAGCAGTTCCGCACAGGGTTACTCCTACGAGCAGTACTTC
CDR3: CASSSAQGYSYEQYF

size: -
J: TRBJ1-5
D: -
V: TRBV6-2/TRBV6-3
DNA: TGTGCCAGCAGTTACTCGTCGGGGTGGCCCCAGCATTTT
CDR3: CASSYSSGWPQHF